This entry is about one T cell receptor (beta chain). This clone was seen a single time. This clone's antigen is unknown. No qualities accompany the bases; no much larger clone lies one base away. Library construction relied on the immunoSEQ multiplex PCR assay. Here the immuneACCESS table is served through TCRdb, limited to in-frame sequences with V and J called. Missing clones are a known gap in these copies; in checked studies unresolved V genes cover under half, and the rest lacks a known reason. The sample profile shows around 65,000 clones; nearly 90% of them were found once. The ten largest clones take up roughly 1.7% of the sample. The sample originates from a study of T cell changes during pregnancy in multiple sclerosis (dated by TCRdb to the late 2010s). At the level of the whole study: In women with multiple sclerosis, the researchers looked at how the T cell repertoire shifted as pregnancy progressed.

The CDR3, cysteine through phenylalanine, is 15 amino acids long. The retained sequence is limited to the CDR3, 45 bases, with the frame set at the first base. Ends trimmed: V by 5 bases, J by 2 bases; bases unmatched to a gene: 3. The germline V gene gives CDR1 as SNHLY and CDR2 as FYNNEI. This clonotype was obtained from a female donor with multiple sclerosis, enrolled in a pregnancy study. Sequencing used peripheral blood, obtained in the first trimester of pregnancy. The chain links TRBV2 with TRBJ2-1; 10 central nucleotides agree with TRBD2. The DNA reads TGTGCCAGCAGTTTAGCGGGAGGCCCCTACAATGAGCAGTTCTTC. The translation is CASSLAGGPYNEQFF. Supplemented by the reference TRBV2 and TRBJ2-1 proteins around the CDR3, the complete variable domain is EPEVTQTPSHQVTQMGQEVILRCVPISNHLYFYWYRQILGQKVEFLVSFYNNEISEKSEIFDDQFSVERPDGSNFTLKIRSTKLEDSAMYFCASSLAGGPYNEQFFGPGTRLTVL.